Listed below are T cell receptor beta chains from one sample, sequenced in a study of CD8+ T cells in alopecia areata. Assay: immunoSEQ multiplex PCR; the TCRdb copy retains only in-frame clones and omits some. Of 200,000 or so clones listed, about 61% are singletons. The sample consisted of CD8+ T cells sorted from blood. The receptors come from a human donor in good health. The CDR3 runs from the conserved cysteine through the conserved F or W. A D gene is named only where the DNA matches it firmly. Size tells how often a clone was seen (once, few, many) or the class of an expanded clone, and some rows leave it out.

.,TRBV9,TRBJ2-4,14,.,CASSPQGAKNIQYF,TGTGCCAGCAGCCCACAGGGAGCCAAAAACATTCAGTACTTC
.,TRBV23-1,TRBJ1-6,14,.,CASSHRGSRSPLHF,TGCGCCAGCAGTCATAGAGGCAGCCGATCACCCCTCCACTTT
.,TRBV23-1,TRBJ1-1,17,.,CASSQSGRGKGNTEAFF,TGCGCCAGCAGTCAATCGGGCAGGGGCAAAGGTAACACTGAAGCTTTCTTT
.,TRBV5-1,TRBJ2-5,16,.,CASSLAGGRNQETQYF,TGCGCCAGCAGCCTGGCCGGGGGCAGGAACCAAGAGACCCAGTACTTC
.,TRBV7-9,TRBJ1-4,14,.,CASSSDARNEKLFF,TGTGCCAGCAGTTCGGACGCACGTAATGAAAAACTGTTTTTT
.,TRBV6-5,TRBJ2-5,13,few,CASTRTPQETQYF,TGTGCCAGCACCAGGACTCCCCAAGAGACCCAGTACTTC
.,TRBV29-1,TRBJ2-5,13,.,CSVEVQEEETQYF,TGCAGCGTTGAAGTACAGGAGGAAGAGACCCAGTACTTC
TRBD2,TRBV6-1,TRBJ2-1,16,.,CASSEGGGDGSLWQFF,TGTGCCAGCAGTGAAGGGGGGGGAGACGGTTCATTATGGCAGTTCTTC
.,TRBV10-2,TRBJ2-7,14,few,CASSEGARGHEQYF,TGCGCCAGCAGTGAAGGGGCCAGGGGCCACGAGCAGTACTTC
.,TRBV23-1,TRBJ2-5,15,.,CASSPGDRGWETQYF,TGCGCCAGCAGTCCCGGGGACCGGGGGTGGGAGACCCAGTACTTC
.,TRBV29-1,TRBJ1-2,17,many,CSATPGQGQGNNYGYTF,TGCAGCGCAACCCCCGGGCAGGGGCAAGGAAATAACTATGGCTACACCTTC
.,TRBV7-8,TRBJ2-7,16,once,CASSQRPGPSEGEQYF,TGTGCCAGCAGCCAAAGACCGGGTCCTAGTGAGGGCGAGCAGTACTTC